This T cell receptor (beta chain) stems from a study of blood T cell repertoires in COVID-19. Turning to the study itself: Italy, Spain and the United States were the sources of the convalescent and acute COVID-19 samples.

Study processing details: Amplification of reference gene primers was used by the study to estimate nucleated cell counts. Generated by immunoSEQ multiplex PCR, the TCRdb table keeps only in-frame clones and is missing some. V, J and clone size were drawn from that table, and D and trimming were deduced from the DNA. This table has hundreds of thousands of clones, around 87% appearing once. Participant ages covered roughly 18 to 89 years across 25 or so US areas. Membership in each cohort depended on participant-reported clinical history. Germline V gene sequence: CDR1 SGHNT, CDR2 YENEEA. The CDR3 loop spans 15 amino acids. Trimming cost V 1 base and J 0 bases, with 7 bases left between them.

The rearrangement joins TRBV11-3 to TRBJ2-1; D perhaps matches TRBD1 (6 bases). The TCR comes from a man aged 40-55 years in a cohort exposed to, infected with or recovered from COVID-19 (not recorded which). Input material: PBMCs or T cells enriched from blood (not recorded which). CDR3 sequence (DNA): TGTGCCAGCAGCTTAGGGACAGTCTCCTACAATGAGCAGTTCTTC. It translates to CASSLGTVSYNEQFF.